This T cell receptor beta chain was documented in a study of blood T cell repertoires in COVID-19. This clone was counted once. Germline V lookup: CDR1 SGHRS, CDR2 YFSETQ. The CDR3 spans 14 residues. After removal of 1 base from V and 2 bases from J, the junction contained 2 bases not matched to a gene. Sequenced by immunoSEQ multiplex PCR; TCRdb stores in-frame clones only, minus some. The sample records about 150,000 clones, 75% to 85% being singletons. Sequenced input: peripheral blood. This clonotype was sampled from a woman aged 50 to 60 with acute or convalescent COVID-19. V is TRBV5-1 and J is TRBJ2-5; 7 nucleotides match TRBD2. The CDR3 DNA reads TGCGCCAGCAGCTTGCGGGGGGTACAAGAGACCCAGTACTTC. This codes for CASSLRGVQETQYF.